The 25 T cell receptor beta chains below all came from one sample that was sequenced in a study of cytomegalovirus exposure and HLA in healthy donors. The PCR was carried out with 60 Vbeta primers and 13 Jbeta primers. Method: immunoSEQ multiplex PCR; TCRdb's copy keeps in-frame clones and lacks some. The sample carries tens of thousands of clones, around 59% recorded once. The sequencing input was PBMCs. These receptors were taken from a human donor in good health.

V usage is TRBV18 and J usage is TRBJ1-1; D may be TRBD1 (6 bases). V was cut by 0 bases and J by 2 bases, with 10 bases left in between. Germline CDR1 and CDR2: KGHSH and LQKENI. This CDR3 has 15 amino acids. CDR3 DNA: TGTGCCAGCTCACCACCCGGACAGTCTAACACTGAAGCTTTCTTT. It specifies CASSPPGQSNTEAFF.

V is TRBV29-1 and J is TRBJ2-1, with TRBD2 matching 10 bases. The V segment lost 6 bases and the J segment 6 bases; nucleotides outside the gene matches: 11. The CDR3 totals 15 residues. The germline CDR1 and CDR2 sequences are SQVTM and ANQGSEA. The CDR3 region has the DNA TGCAGCGTCGAGGGGCAAGCGGGGGGGCTCAATGAGCAGTTCTTC. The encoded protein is CSVEGQAGGLNEQFF.

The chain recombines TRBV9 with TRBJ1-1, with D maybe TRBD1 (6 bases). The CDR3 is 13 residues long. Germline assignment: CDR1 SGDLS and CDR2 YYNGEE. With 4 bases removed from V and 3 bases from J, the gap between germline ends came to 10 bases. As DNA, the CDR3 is TGTGCCAGCAGCCCTACAGGGCACACTGAAGCTTTCTTT. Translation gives CASSPTGHTEAFF.

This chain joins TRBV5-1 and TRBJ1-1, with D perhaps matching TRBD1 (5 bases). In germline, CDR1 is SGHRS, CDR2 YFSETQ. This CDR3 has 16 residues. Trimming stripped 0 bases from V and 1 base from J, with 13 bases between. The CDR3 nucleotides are TGCGCCAGCAGCTTGGTAGGCGGACAAGCGAACACTGAAGCTTTCTTT. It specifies CASSLVGGQANTEAFF.

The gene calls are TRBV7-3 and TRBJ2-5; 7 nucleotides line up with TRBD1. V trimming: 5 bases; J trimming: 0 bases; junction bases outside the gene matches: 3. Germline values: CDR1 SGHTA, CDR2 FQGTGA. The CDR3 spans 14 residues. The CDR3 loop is CASSPTGNQETQYF. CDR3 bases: TGTGCCAGCAGCCCGACAGGGAACCAAGAGACCCAGTACTTC. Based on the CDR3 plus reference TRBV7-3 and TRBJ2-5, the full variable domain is GAGVSQTPSNKVTEKGKYVELRCDPISGHTALYWYRQSLGQGPEFLIYFQGTGAADDSGLPNDRFFAVRPEGSVSTLKIQRTERGDSAVYLCASSPTGNQETQYFGPGTRLLVL.

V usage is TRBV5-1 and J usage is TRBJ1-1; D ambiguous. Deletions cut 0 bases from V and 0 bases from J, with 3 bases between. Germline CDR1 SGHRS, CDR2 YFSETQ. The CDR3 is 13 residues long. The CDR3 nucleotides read TGCGCCAGCAGCTTGGCGGTGAACACTGAAGCTTTCTTT. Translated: CASSLAVNTEAFF.

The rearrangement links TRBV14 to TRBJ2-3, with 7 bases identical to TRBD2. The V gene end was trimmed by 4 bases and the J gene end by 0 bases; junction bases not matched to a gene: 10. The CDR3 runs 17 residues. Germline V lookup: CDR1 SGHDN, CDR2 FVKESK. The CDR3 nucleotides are TGTGCCAGCAGCCCGCGGACTAGAACCTCTAGCACAGATACGCAGTATTTT. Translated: CASSPRTRTSSTDTQYF.

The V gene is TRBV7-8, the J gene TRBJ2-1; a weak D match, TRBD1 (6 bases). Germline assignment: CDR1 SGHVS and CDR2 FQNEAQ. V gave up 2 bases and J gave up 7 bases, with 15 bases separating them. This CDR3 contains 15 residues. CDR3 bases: TGTGCCAGCAGCTTATTTTGGGCAGGGGCTAATGAGCAGTTCTTC. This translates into CASSLFWAGANEQFF.

CDR3 region: CASSLWDRRYEQYF. CDR3 in DNA: TGTGCCAGCAGCTTGTGGGACAGGAGGTACGAGCAGTACTTC. The chain combines TRBV5-4 with TRBJ2-7, with 8 nucleotides matching TRBD1. Trimming at V came to 1 base and at J to 4 bases, leaving 4 bases not matched to a gene. The CDR3 loop spans 14 amino acids. Germline lookup yields CDR1 SGHNT and CDR2 YYREEE (reference sequence).

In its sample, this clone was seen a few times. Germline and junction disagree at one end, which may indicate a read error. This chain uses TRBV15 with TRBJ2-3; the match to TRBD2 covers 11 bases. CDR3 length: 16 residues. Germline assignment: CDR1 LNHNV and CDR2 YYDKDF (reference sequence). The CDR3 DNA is TGTGCCACCAGGAGAGGGACTAGCGGAAGCACAGATACGCAGTATTTT. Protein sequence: CATRRGTSGSTDTQYF. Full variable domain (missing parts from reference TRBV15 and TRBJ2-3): DAMVIQNPRYQVTQFGKPVTLSCSQTLNHNVMYWYQQKSSQAPKLLFHYYDKDFNNEADTPDNFQSRRPNTSFCFLDIRSPGLGDTAMYLCATRRGTSGSTDTQYFGPGTRLTVL.

The CDR3 DNA is TGTGCCAGCAGCTTGGCTGAGACAGGGTTGGGGTACGAGCAGTACTTC. Protein: CASSLAETGLGYEQYF. J is TRBJ2-7 and V is TRBV5-4, with TRBD1 identical over 7 bases. V dropped 0 bases and J dropped 4; count of bases not matched to a gene: 10. Germline V gene data show CDR1 as SGHNT and CDR2 as YYREEE (reference sequence). This CDR3 is built from 16 residues. The variable domain in full, with the rest retrieved from reference TRBV5-4 and TRBJ2-7, is ETGVTQSPTHLIKTRGQQVTLRCSSQSGHNTVSWYQQALGQGPQFIFQYYREEENGRGNFPPRFSGLQFPNYSSELNVNALELDDSALYLCASSLAETGLGYEQYFGPGTRLTVT.

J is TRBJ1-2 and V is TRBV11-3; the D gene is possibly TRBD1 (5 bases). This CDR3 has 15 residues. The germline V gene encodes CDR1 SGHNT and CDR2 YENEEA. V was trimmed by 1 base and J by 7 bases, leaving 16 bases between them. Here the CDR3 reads CASSLGGGDVGGYTF. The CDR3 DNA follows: TGTGCCAGCAGCTTAGGGGGCGGGGATGTCGGTGGCTACACCTTC.

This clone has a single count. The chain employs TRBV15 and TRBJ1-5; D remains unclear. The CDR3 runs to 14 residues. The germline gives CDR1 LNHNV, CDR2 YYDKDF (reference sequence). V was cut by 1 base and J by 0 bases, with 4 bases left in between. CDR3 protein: CATSRAYSNQPQHF. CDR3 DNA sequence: TGTGCCACCAGCAGAGCTTATAGCAATCAGCCCCAGCATTTT.

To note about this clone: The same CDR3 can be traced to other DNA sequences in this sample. The DNA for the CDR3 is TGTGCCAGTAGTACCCGGGATTGGGAGCAGTACTTC. This sequence encodes CASSTRDWEQYF. The chain uses TRBV19 and TRBJ2-7; TRBD2 might be the D (5 bases). The CDR3 contains 12 residues. Germline values: CDR1 LNHDA, CDR2 SQIVND (reference sequence). The V end lost 4 bases, the J end lost 7 bases, and 11 bases lay between the germline ends.

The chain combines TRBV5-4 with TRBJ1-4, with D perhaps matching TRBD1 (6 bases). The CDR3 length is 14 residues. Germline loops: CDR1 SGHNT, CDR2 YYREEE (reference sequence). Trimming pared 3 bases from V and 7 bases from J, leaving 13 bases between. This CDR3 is CASSYRDGVEKLFF. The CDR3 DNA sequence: TGTGCCAGCAGCTACAGGGATGGAGTTGAAAAACTGTTTTTT.

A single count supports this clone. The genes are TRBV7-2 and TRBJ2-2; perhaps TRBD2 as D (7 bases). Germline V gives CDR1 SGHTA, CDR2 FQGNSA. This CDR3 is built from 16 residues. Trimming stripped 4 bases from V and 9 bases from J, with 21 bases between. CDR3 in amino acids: CASSSEMGGAFRELFF. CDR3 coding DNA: TGTGCCAGCAGCTCAGAGATGGGGGGGGCTTTCAGGGAGCTGTTTTTT.

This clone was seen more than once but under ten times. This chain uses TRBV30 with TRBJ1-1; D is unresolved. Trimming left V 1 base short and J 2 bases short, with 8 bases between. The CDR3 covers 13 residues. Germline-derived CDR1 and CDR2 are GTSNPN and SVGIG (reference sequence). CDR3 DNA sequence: TGTGCCTGGAGTGCCCCACAAAACACTGAAGCTTTCTTT. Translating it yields CAWSAPQNTEAFF.

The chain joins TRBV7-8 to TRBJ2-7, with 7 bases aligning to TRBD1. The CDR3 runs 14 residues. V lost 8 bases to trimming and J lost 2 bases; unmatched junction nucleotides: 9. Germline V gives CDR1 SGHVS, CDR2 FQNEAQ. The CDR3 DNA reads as TGTGCCAGCCGAAACAGGGGTAGGCCCTACGAGCAGTACTTC. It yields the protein CASRNRGRPYEQYF.

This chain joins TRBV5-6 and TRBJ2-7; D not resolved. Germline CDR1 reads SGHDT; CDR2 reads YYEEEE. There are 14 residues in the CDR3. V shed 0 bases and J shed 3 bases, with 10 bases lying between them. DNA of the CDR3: TGTGCCAGCAGCTTGGAGCGACTCGGCTACGAGCAGTACTTC. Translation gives CASSLERLGYEQYF.

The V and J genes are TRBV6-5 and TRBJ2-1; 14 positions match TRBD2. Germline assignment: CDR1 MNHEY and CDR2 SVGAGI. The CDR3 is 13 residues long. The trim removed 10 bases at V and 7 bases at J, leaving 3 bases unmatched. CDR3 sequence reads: CATGLAGGNEQFF. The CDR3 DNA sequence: TGTGCCACCGGACTAGCGGGGGGTAATGAGCAGTTCTTC.

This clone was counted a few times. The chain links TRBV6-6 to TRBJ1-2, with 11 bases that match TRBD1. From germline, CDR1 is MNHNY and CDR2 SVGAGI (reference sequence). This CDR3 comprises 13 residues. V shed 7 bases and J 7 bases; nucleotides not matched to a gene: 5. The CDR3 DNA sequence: TGTGCCAGCAACGGACAGGGGGCTCTTGGCTACACCTTC. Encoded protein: CASNGQGALGYTF.

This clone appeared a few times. CDR3 sequence: CASSSPGREGSPLHF. CDR3 nucleotide sequence: TGTGCCAGCAGCTCGCCTGGACGGGAGGGATCACCCCTCCACTTT. J is TRBJ1-6 and V is TRBV7-2; D remains unclear. Per the germline V gene, CDR1 is SGHTA and CDR2 is FQGNSA. The CDR3 is 15 amino acids. V was shortened by 4 bases and J by 10 bases, with 17 bases between the two germline ends.

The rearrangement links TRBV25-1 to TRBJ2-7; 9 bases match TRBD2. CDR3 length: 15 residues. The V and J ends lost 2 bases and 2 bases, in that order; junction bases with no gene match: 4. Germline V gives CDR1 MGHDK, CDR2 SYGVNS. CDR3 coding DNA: TGTGCCAGCAGTGAAATTAGCGGGGGAACCTACGAGCAGTACTTC. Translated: CASSEISGGTYEQYF.

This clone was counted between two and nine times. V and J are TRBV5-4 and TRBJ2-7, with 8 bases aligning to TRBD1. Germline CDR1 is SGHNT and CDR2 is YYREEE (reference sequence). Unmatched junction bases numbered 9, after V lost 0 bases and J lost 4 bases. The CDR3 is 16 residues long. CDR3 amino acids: CASSLGQGPPLYEQYF. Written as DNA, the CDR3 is TGTGCCAGCAGCTTGGGACAGGGGCCTCCGCTTTACGAGCAGTACTTC.

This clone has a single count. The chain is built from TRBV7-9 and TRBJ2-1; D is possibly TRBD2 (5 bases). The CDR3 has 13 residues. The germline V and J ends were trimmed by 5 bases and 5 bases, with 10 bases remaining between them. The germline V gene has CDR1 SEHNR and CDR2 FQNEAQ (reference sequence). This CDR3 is CASSATGDNEQFF. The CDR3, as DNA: TGTGCCAGCAGCGCGACCGGGGACAATGAGCAGTTCTTC.